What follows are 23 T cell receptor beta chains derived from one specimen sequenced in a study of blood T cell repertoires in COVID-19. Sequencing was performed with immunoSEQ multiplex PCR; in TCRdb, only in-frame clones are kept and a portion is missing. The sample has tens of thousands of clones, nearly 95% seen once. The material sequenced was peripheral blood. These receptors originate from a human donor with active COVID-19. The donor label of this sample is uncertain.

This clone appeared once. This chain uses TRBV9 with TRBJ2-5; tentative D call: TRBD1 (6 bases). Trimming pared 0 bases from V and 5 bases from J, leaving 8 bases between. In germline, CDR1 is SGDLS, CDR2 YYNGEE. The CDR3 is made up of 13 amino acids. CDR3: CASSVDRGETQYF. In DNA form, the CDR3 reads TGTGCCAGCAGCGTAGATAGGGGGGAGACCCAGTACTTC.

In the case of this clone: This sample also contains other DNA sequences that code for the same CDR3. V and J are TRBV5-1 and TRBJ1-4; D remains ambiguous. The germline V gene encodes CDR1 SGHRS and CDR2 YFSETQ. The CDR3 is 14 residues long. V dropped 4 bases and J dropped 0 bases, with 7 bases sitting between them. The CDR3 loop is CASSPGATNEKLFF. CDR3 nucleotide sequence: TGCGCCAGCAGCCCAGGCGCAACTAATGAAAAACTGTTTTTT.

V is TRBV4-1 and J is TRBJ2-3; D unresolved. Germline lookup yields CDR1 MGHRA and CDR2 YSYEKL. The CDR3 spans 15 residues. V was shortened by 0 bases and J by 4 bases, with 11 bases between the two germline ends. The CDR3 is CASSQDLYRPDTQYF. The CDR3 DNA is TGCGCCAGCAGCCAAGATCTCTACCGCCCAGATACGCAGTATTTT.

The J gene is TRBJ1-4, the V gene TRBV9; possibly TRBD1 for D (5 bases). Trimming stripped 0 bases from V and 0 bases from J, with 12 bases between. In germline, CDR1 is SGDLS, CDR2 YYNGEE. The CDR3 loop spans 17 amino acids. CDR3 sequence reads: CASSVELGAATNEKLFF. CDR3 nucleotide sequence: TGTGCCAGCAGCGTAGAGTTAGGGGCCGCAACTAATGAAAAACTGTTTTTT.

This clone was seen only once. The CDR3 coding sequence is TGTGCCAGCAGTTTTCGCGGGAGACCCTACAATGAGCAGTTCTTC. It codes for CASSFRGRPYNEQFF. The chain is built from TRBV28 and TRBJ2-1; 7 positions match TRBD2. CDR1 is MDHEN, CDR2 SYDVKM, per germline. Trimming cost V 3 bases and J 2 bases; bases outside gene matches: 4. The CDR3 spans 15 residues.

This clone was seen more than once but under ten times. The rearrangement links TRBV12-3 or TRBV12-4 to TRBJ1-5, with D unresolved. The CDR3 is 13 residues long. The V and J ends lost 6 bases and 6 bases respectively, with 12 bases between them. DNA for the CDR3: TGTGCCAGCAGCAGATCCCCCCGTCAGCCCCAGCATTTT. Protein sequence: CASSRSPRQPQHF.

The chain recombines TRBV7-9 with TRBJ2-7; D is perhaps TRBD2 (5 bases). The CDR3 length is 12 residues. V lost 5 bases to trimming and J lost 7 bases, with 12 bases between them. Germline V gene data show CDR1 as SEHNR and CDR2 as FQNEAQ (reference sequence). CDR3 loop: CASSLDSWEQYF. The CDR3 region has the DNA TGTGCCAGCAGCCTGGACTCATGGGAGCAGTACTTC.

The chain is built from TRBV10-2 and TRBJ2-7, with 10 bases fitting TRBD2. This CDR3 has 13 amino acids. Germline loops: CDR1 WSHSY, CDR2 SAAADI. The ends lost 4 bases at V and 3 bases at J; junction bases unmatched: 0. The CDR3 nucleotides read TGCGCCAGCAGTGGACTAGCGGGCTACGAGCAGTACTTC. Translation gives CASSGLAGYEQYF.

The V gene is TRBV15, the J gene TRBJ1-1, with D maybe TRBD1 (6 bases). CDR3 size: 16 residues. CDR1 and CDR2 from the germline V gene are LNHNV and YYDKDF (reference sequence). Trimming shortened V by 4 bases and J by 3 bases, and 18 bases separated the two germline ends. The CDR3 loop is CATSTASRGRDTEAFF. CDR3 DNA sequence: TGTGCCACCAGCACGGCATCCAGGGGAAGGGACACTGAAGCTTTCTTT.

CDR3 DNA: TGTGCCAGCAGCGGAGGACTAGCCCGGGAGCTGTTTTTT. It specifies CASSGGLARELFF. The J gene is TRBJ2-2, the V gene TRBV11-1; 8 bases agree with TRBD2. Germline-derived CDR1 and CDR2 are SGHAT and FQDESV (reference sequence). Trimming cost V 5 bases and J 9 bases; bases outside gene matches: 5. The CDR3 loop spans 13 amino acids.

Written as DNA, the CDR3 is TGTGCCAGCAGTTTAGGCAGCACAGATACGCAGTATTTT. This translates into CASSLGSTDTQYF. The chain links TRBV28 to TRBJ2-3; unclear D gene. Between the trimmed V and J ends, which lost 2 bases and 0 bases, there was a span of 3 bases. This CDR3 is built from 13 residues. CDR1 and CDR2 (germline): MDHEN, SYDVKM. Filled out from reference TRBV28 and TRBJ2-3, the complete variable domain reads DVKVTQSSRYLVKRTGEKVFLECVQDMDHENMFWYRQDPGLGLRLIYFSYDVKMKEKGDIPEGYSVSREKKERFSLILESASTNQTSMYLCASSLGSTDTQYFGPGTRLTVL.

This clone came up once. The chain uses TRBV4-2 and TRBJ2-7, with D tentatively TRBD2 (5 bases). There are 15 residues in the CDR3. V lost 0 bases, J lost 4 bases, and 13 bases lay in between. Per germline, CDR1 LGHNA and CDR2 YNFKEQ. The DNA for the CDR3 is TGTGCCAGCAGCCAAGATCAGTACGGGGTGTACGAGCAGTACTTC. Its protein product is CASSQDQYGVYEQYF.

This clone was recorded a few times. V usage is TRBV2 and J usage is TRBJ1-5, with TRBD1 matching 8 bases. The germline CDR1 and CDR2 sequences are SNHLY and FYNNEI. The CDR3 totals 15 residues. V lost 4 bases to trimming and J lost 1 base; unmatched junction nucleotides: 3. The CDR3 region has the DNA TGTGCCAGCAGTGGAGCAGGGGGCAGCAATCAGCCCCAGCATTTT. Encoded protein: CASSGAGGSNQPQHF. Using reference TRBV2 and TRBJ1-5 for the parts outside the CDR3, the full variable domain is EPEVTQTPSHQVTQMGQEVILRCVPISNHLYFYWYRQILGQKVEFLVSFYNNEISEKSEIFDDQFSVERPDGSNFTLKIRSTKLEDSAMYFCASSGAGGSNQPQHFGDGTRLSIL.

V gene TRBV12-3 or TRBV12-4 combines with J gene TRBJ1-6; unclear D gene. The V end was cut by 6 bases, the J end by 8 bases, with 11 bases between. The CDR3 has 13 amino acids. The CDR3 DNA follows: TGTGCCAGCAGCCGAGGGAGGCATTCACCCCTCCACTTT. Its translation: CASSRGRHSPLHF.

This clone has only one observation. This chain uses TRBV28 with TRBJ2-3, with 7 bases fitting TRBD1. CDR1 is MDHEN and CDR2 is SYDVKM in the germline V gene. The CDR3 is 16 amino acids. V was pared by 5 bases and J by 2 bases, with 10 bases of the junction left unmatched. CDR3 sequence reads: CASSTSGQTVTDTQYF. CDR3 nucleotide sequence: TGTGCCAGCAGTACCTCGGGACAGACAGTCACAGATACGCAGTATTTT.

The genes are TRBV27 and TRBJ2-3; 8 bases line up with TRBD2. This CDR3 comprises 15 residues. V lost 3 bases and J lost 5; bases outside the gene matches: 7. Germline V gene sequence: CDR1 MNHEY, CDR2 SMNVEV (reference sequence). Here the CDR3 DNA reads TGTGCCAGCAGTTTGGCGGGGGGCGGGGGAGATACGCAGTATTTT. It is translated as CASSLAGGGGDTQYF.

The DNA of the CDR3 is TGCAGTGCTAGAGGCCAGGGTCGCCACACCTTC. It encodes CSARGQGRHTF. This chain joins TRBV20-1 and TRBJ1-2; D perhaps matches TRBD1 (5 bases). Germline lookup yields CDR1 DFQATT and CDR2 SNEGSKA (reference sequence). The CDR3 covers 11 residues. Trimming cost V 1 base and J 12 bases, with 12 bases left between them.

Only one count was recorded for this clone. DNA of the CDR3: TGCGCCAGCAGTCAGGACAATGGCTACGAGCAGTACTTC. It yields the protein CASSQDNGYEQYF. This chain links TRBV5-1 with TRBJ2-7; perhaps TRBD1 as D (5 bases). Trimming left V 5 bases short and J 3 bases short, with 12 bases between. Germline CDR1 is SGHRS and CDR2 is YFSETQ. There are 13 residues in the CDR3.

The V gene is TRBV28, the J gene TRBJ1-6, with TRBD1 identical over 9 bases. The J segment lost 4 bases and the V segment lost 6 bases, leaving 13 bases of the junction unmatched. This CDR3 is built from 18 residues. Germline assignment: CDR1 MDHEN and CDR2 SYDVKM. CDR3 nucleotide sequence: TGTGCCAGCAGCAACAGGGGGCTCATCTCCGAATATAATTCACCCCTCCACTTT. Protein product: CASSNRGLISEYNSPLHF.

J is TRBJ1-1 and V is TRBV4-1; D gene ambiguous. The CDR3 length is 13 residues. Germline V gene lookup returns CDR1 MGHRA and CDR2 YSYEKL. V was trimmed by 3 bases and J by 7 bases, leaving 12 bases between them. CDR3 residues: CASSHPSGNEAFF. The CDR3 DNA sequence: TGCGCCAGCAGCCATCCATCGGGTAATGAAGCTTTCTTT.

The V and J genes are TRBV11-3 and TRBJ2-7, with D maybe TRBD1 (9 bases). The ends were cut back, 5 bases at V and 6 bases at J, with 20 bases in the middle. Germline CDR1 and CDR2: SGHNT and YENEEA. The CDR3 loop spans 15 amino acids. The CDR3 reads CASSIAGQGNSEQYF. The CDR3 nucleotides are TGTGCCAGCAGCATAGCGGGACAGGGCAATTCCGAGCAGTACTTC. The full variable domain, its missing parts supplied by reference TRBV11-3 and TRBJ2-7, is EAGVVQSPRYKIIEKKQPVAFWCNPISGHNTLYWYLQNLGQGPELLIRYENEEAVDDSQLPKDRFSAERLKGVDSTLKIQPAELGDSAVYLCASSIAGQGNSEQYFGPGTRLTVT.

CDR3 bases: TGTGCCAGCAGTGAATATATTACGGGGGAGACCCAGTACTTC. Its protein product is CASSEYITGETQYF. The chain uses TRBV25-1 and TRBJ2-5; perhaps TRBD2 as D (5 bases). CDR3 length: 14 residues. Germline values: CDR1 MGHDK, CDR2 SYGVNS. The germline V and J ends were trimmed by 0 bases and 5 bases, with 10 bases remaining between them.

The CDR3 here is CASSLVGSGELFF. DNA for the CDR3: TGTGCCAGCAGCTTGGTGGGCAGCGGGGAGCTGTTTTTT. The chain recombines TRBV5-4 with TRBJ2-2; D ambiguous. Trimming took 0 bases from V and 7 from J, leaving 7 bases between them. The CDR3 contains 13 residues. Germline CDR1 and CDR2: SGHNT and YYREEE (reference sequence).